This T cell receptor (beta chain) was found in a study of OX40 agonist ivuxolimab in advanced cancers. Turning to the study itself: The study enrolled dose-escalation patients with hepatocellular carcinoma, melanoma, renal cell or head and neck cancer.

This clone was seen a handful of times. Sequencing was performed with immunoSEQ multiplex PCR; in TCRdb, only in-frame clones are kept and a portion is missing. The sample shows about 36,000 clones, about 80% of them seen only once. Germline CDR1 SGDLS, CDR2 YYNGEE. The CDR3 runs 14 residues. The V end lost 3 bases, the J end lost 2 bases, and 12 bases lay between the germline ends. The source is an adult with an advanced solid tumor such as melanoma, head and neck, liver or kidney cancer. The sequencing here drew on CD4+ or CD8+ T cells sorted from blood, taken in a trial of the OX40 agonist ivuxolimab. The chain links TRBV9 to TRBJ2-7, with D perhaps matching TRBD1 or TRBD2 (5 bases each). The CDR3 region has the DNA TGTGCCAGCAGCGCGGGACCGCTCACCTACGAGCAGTACTTC. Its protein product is CASSAGPLTYEQYF.